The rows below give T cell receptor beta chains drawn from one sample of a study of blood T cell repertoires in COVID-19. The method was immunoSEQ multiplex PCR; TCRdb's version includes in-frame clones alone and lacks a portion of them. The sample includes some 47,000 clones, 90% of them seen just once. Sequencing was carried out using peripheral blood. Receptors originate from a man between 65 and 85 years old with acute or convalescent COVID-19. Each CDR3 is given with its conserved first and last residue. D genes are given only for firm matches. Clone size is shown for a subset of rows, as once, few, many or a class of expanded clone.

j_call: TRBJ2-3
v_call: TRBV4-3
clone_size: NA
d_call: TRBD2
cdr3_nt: TGCGCCAGCAGCCAGGCCACGACGGGGCAGCGGGGGGTTATAGATACGCAGTATTTT
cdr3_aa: CASSQATTGQRGVIDTQYF

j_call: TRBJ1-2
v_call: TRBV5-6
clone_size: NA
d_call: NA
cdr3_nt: TGTGCCACCTTAAGGAACAGTCTAAACTATGGCTACACCTTC
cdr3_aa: CATLRNSLNYGYTF

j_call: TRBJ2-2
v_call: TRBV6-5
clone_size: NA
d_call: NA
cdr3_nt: TGTGCCAGCAGTTACACCGAAGTACGGGACACCGGGGAGCTGTTTTTT
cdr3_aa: CASSYTEVRDTGELFF

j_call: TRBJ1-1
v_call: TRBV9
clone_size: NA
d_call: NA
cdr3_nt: TGTGCCAGCAGCGGCGGAGATCTTACTGAAGCTTTCTTT
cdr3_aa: CASSGGDLTEAFF

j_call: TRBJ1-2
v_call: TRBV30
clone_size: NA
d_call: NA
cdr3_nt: TGTGCATCCTACCCGGAATGGACAGATAACTATGGCTACACCTTC
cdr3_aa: CASYPEWTDNYGYTF

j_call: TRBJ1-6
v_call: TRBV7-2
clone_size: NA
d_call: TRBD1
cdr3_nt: TGTGCCAGCAGCTTAGGACAGGGGAAGAATTCACCCCTCCACTTT
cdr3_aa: CASSLGQGKNSPLHF

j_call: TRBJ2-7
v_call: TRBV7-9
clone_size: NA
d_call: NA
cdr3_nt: TGTGCCAGCAGCCGAGAGCGGCTCCCCTACGAGCAGTACTTC
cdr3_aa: CASSRERLPYEQYF

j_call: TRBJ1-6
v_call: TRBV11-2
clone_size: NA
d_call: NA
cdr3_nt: TGTGCCAGCAGCTTAGGGACAGCTCCTGGTTCACCCCTCCACTTT
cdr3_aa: CASSLGTAPGSPLHF

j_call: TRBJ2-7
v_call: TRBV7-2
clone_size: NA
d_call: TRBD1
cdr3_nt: TGTGCCAGCAGCTTACGGGACAGCACCTACGAGCAGTACTTC
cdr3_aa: CASSLRDSTYEQYF

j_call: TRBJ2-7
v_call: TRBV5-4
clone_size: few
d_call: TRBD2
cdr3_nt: TGTGCCAGCACCCCGGCGGGGGGGGGCGAGCAGTACTTC
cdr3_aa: CASTPAGGGEQYF

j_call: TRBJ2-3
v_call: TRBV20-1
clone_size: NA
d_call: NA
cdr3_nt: TGCAGTGCTAGTTCTAGCACAGATACGCAGTATTTT
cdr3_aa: CSASSSTDTQYF

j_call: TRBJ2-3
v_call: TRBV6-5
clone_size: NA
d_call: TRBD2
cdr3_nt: TGTGCCAGCAGCTACCAGCGGGGGACAGATACGCAGTATTTT
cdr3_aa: CASSYQRGTDTQYF

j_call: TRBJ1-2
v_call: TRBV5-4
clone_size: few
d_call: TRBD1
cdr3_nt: TGTGCCAGCAGCCGCGACAGGGTCGGTGGCTACACCTTC
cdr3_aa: CASSRDRVGGYTF

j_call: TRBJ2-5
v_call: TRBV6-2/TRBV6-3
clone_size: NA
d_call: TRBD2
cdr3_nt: TGTGCCAGCAGTCCGACTAGCGGCCAAGAGACCCAGTACTTC
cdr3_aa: CASSPTSGQETQYF

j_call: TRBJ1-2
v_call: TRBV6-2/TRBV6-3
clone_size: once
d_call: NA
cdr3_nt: TGTGCCAGCAGTTACTCGGGGGGTCTCGGCTACACCTTC
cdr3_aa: CASSYSGGLGYTF

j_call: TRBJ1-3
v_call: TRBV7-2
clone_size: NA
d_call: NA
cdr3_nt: TGTGCCAGCAGTCCGGGGGGAAACACCATATATTTT
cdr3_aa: CASSPGGNTIYF

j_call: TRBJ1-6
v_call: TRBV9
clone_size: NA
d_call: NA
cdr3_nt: TGTGCCAGCAGCGCTACTACCTCTTATAATTCACCCCTCCACTTT
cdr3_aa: CASSATTSYNSPLHF

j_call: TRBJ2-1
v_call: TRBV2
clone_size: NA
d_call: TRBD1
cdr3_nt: TGTGCCAGCAGTGAATTCCCGACAGGGGGCGAGCGAAATGAGCAGTTCTTC
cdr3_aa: CASSEFPTGGERNEQFF

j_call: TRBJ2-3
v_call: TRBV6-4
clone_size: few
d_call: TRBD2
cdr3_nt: TGTGCCAGCAGTGAAAGCGGGGGCGGTGGAGATACGCAGTATTTT
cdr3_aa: CASSESGGGGDTQYF

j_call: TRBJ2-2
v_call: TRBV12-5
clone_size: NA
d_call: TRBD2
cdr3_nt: TGTGCTAGTTCGGAGCGGGGGAGATACACCGGGGAGCTGTTTTTT
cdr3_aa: CASSERGRYTGELFF

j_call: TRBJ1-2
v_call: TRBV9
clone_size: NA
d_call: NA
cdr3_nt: TGTGCCAGCAGCGTAGCTGCGGGGACTGGCTACACCTTC
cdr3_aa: CASSVAAGTGYTF

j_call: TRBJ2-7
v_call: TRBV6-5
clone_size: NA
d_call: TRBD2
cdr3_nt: TGTGCCACCTTATCGGCTAGCGGGGGTTACTACGAGCAGTACTTC
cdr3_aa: CATLSASGGYYEQYF

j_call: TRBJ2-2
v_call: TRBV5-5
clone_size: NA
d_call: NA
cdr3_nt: TGTGCCAGCAGCATAGGAGCCGGGGAGCTGTTTTTT
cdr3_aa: CASSIGAGELFF

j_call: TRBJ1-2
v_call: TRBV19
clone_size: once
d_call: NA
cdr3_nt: TGTGCCAGTAGTATCTCAACGACAGCCTCCCTAAGTGGCTACACCTTC
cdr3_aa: CASSISTTASLSGYTF